This entry features one TCR beta chain sequence. Its recognized antigen is unknown. No qualities accompany the bases; no much larger clone lies one base away. TCRbeta CDR3 regions were amplified from genomic DNA by means of the immunoSEQ Assay, a bias-controlled multiplex PCR. The authors' analysis ran thus. The number of nucleated cells in each sample was estimated by amplification of reference gene primers within the assay. To quantify the absolute abundance of each unique TCRbeta CDR3 rearrangement, sequence reads were collapsed and filtered. Productive Simpson clonality was computed per sample as the square root of Simpson's diversity index over productive rearrangements. TCRdb mirrors the immuneACCESS table, restricted to in-frame sequences. Some clones are absent from its copies; in checked studies, under half trace to an unresolved V gene, and the reason for the others is unknown. V, J and clone size were drawn from that table, and D and trimming were deduced from the DNA. In all, the sample holds about 330,000 clones, and over 75% of those were seen once. The top ten clonotypes cover around 5% of the sample.

Here V drops 7 bases and J drops 7 bases, and the junction holds 9 bases not matched to any gene. The germline V gene gives CDR1 as MNHEY and CDR2 as SVGAGI. The CDR3, from cysteine to phenylalanine, totals 13 residues. CDR3 DNA is the only sequence kept; it has 39 bases, read in frame from the first base. Participants in the prospective study were aged roughly 18 to 100 years, lived in 20 to 30 United States geographic areas, and enrolled through a virtual design. Cohort assignment in the prospective study relied on participant-reported clinical history from a screening survey and a study questionnaire. For ImmuneRACE Cohort 3, a participant was defined as recovered based on two consecutive negative NP/OP PCR tests, clearance by a healthcare professional, or resolution of symptoms. Each participant in the prospective study had whole blood, serum and a nasopharyngeal or oropharyngeal swab collected by mobile phlebotomists. Additional blood draws and questionnaires over a 2-month period could optionally be provided by prospective study participants. Prospective study blood samples were shipped either frozen or at room temperature before DNA extraction.

These data originate in a study of blood T cell repertoires in COVID-19 (dated by TCRdb to 2020 to 2022). Concerning the study at large: Samples from collaborators originated in the United States, Italy and Spain and spanned both the acute and convalescent phases of COVID-19. The material from the prospective study consisted of cDNA or gDNA derived from T cells, B-cell-depleted T cells, or PBMCs. The dataset comprised deeply sampled blood TCRbeta repertoires from subjects exposed to, actively infected with, or recovered from COVID-19. The repertoires were made available in a free public database intended to serve as a resource for research on the immune response to SARS-CoV-2. Samples came from the ongoing ImmuneRACE study (first 160 participants) plus 1,254 subjects from 6 global collaborators. Nearly every sample came with metadata listing a de-identified subject ID, COVID-19 status, age in years and sex. Where available, HLA class I and class II types were obtained from metadata supplied by the sample provider rather than from assay-based typing.

Summary of the overall study and its limitations: The quantity of clinical and demographic metadata differed by source and by participant and was supplied without curation.

The receptor comes from a man aged 30 to 45 who had recovered from COVID-19. Sequencing was performed on PBMCs or T cells enriched from blood (not recorded which). This receptor chain uses TRBV6-5 and TRBJ2-7, and 8 bases in between align with TRBD2. The CDR3: CASNLAGGGEQYF. At the DNA level, the sequence is TGTGCCAGCAATCTAGCCGGGGGGGGAGAGCAGTACTTC.